The sequence of this T cell receptor (beta chain) was determined in a study of CD8 T cells in ankylosing spondylitis. The trim removed 7 bases at V and 0 bases at J, leaving 6 bases unmatched. Germline V gives CDR1 SGHRS, CDR2 YFSETQ. The CDR3 sequence is 16 residues long. Study findings and constraints: Earlier reports found some motif variants in synovial fluid and blood in reactive arthritis.

From the 5' RACE reads, TCRdb called clonotypes with MiXCR, one entry per CDR3 protein. The sample has 250,000 or so distinct CDR3 sequences; 20% to 30% are singletons. A word on this clonotype: As yet, its antigen is unknown.

Material: blood, either unsorted or a sorted T cell fraction (not recorded which). The gene calls are TRBV5-1 and TRBJ2-6; 8 bases fit TRBD1. This clonotype originated in a male donor with ankylosing spondylitis or in good health (not recorded which). Here the CDR3 DNA reads TGCGCCAGCTCGGACAGGGCGAGCTCTGGGGCCAACGTCCTGACTTTC. Encoded protein: CASSDRASSGANVLTF.